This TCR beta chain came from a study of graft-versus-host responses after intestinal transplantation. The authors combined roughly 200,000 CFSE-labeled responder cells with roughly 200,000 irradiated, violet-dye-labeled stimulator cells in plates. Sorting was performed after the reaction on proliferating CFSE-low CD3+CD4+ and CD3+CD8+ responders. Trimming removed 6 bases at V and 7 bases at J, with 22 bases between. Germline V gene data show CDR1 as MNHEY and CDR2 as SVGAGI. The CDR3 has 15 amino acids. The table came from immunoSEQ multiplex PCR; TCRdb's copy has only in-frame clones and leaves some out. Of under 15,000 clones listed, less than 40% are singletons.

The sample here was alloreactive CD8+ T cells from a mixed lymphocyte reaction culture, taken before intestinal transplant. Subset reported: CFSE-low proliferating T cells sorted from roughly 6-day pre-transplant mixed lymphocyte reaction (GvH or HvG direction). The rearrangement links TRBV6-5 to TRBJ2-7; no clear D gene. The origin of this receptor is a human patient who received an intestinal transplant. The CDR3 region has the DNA TGTGCCAGCAGCCCCATGGATCCGGGCCTCGGGGAGCAGTACTTC. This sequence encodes CASSPMDPGLGEQYF.